The 16 T cell receptor beta chains presented below share a single source sample, sequenced in a study of T cells in Graves' hyperthyroidism and ophthalmopathy (dated 2019 in TCRdb). To prepare the library, multiplex PCR was applied. These reads were obtained on an Illumina HiSeq 2000. The TCR beta CDR3 regions were amplified from RNA transcripts. The first round of RT-PCR for the TCR CDR3 was performed with the HTBI primer set and the Qiagen OneStep RT-PCR kit. The public sequencing data were trimmed at Q25 with fastp and processed into clonotypes with MiXCR by TCRdb, which kept only in-frame beta chains. Identical CDR3 proteins give one entry, which carries the most common genes and DNA. The sample contains approximately 700,000 distinct CDR3 sequences, 45% of them found a single time. Together, the top ten hold under 8.5% of the sample. The sequenced material came from peripheral blood or thyroid tissue (not recorded which). The source of these receptors is an adult man with Graves' disease, either hyperthyroidism or ophthalmopathy (not recorded which).

Regarding this clonotype: The germline gene is not matched at one end of the junction; a read error may be the cause. The rearrangement links TRBV9 to TRBJ1-5, with D possibly being TRBD1 (5 bases). This CDR3 has 14 residues. Germline loops: CDR1 SGDLS, CDR2 YYNGEE. This CDR3 is CASSVETDNRPQHF. DNA for the CDR3: TGTGCCAGCAGCGTAGAAACGGACAATCGGCCCCAGCATTTT.

The chain carries TRBV29-1 and TRBJ1-3; the D gene is possibly TRBD1 (5 bases). The V gene lost 6 bases and the J gene lost 7 bases, with 16 bases spanning the gap. The CDR3 covers 13 residues. Per the germline V gene, CDR1 is SQVTM and CDR2 is ANQGSEA. The CDR3 DNA sequence: TGCAGCGTCGCCGGACAAGTTGGCAACACCATATATTTT. Protein sequence: CSVAGQVGNTIYF.

CDR3 loop: CAISQPRGTGNYGYTF. CDR3 nucleotides: TGTGCCATCAGTCAACCGAGGGGGACAGGGAACTATGGCTACACCTTC. The rearrangement joins TRBV10-3 to TRBJ1-2; 9 bases map to TRBD1. Germline trimming cut 5 bases from V and 2 bases from J; bases unmatched to any gene: 9. CDR1 and CDR2 (germline): ENHRY, SYGVKD. The CDR3 totals 16 residues.

There are many counts of this clonotype. V usage is TRBV10-3 and J usage is TRBJ1-1, with no clear D. V was trimmed by 10 bases and J by 1 base, leaving 13 bases between them. Looked up from germline, CDR1 is ENHRY and CDR2 is SYGVKD. The CDR3 sequence is 13 residues long. CDR3 nucleotides: TGTGCCAGCCGTGGCGGAGGGAACACTGAAGCTTTCTTT. It is translated as CASRGGGNTEAFF.

This clonotype was seen only a few times. This chain connects TRBV24-1 to TRBJ1-2, with D possibly TRBD1 on 5 matching bases. Germline V gives CDR1 KGHDR, CDR2 SFDVKD. The CDR3 has 14 amino acids. The V and J ends lost 4 bases and 2 bases respectively, with 10 bases between them. The DNA of the CDR3 is TGTGCCACCAGTGAAGCGGGGGAAAACTATGGCTACACCTTC. Its translation: CATSEAGENYGYTF.

This chain connects TRBV6-1 to TRBJ1-1; D possibly corresponds to TRBD1 (5 bases). The CDR3 is made up of 13 amino acids. Trimming removed 7 bases at V and 0 bases at J, with 9 bases between. Germline assignment: CDR1 MNHNS and CDR2 SASEGT. The CDR3 here is CASIWGMNTEAFF. CDR3 in DNA: TGTGCCAGCATTTGGGGCATGAACACTGAAGCTTTCTTT.

V gene TRBV7-9 combines with J gene TRBJ1-4, with 8 bases that match TRBD1. The V and J ends lost 5 bases and 3 bases, in that order; junction bases with no gene match: 11. Germline V gene lookup returns CDR1 SEHNR and CDR2 FQNEAQ (reference sequence). This CDR3 has 17 amino acids. CDR3 residues: CASSHIGQGAPNEKLFF. The DNA of the CDR3 is TGTGCCAGCAGCCACATAGGGCAGGGGGCGCCTAATGAAAAACTGTTTTTT.

This clonotype was seen many times. A junction boundary mismatches the germline segment, possibly from a read error. The J gene is TRBJ2-7, the V gene TRBV29-1; 9 nucleotides match TRBD2. The germline V gene encodes CDR1 SQVTM and CDR2 ANQGSEA. The CDR3 has 14 amino acids. The CDR3 DNA follows: TGCAGCGTAGCACCGGGACTAGCCTCCCACGAGCAGTACTTC. Encoded protein: CSVAPGLASHEQYF.

This clonotype was seen a few times. The chain couples TRBV7-9 to TRBJ1-1, with 8 bases aligning to TRBD1. CDR1 is SEHNR and CDR2 is FQNEAQ in the germline V gene (reference sequence). V dropped 0 bases and J dropped 1; count of bases not matched to a gene: 7. The CDR3 spans 17 residues. The chain's CDR3 is CASSLASGQGGNTEAFF. CDR3 DNA: TGTGCCAGCAGCTTAGCTAGTGGACAGGGTGGGAACACTGAAGCTTTCTTT. Full variable domain (outside the CDR3, taken from reference TRBV7-9 and TRBJ1-1): DTGVSQNPRHKITKRGQNVTFRCDPISEHNRLYWYRQTLGQGPEFLTYFQNEAQLEKSRLLSDRFSAERPKGSFSTLEIQRTEQGDSAMYLCASSLASGQGGNTEAFFGQGTRLTVV.

This clonotype appeared many times. V gene TRBV7-9 combines with J gene TRBJ2-7; no firm D call. V lost 0 bases and J lost 3, with 9 bases in between. The germline V gene has CDR1 SEHNR and CDR2 FQNEAQ (reference sequence). CDR3 size: 14 residues. For the CDR3, the DNA is TGTGCCAGCAGCTTAGCGGGGAAGAGCTACGAGCAGTACTTC. It translates to CASSLAGKSYEQYF.

The CDR3 DNA is TGTGCCAGCAGCTTAACCCGGGACAGGGCCGATCAGCCCCAGCATTTT. This translates into CASSLTRDRADQPQHF. The chain links TRBV7-2 to TRBJ1-5, with 9 nucleotides matching TRBD1. Germline V lookup: CDR1 SGHTA, CDR2 FQGNSA. The CDR3 loop spans 16 amino acids. V trimming: 2 bases; J trimming: 5 bases; junction bases outside the gene matches: 7.

This clonotype was found a few times. The chain links TRBV7-2 to TRBJ1-1; D perhaps matches TRBD1 (6 bases). V was trimmed by 2 bases and J by 5 bases, leaving 15 bases between them. CDR1 and CDR2 from the germline V gene are SGHTA and FQGNSA. CDR3 size: 15 residues. This chain's CDR3 is CASSLWGPRKTEAFF. The CDR3 region has the DNA TGTGCCAGCAGCTTATGGGGGCCGAGAAAGACTGAAGCTTTCTTT.

The gene calls are TRBV27 and TRBJ1-2, with D hard to call. CDR1 and CDR2 from the germline V gene are MNHEY and SMNVEV (reference sequence). Trimming cost V 7 bases and J 3 bases, with 12 bases left between them. CDR3 size: 13 residues. Here the CDR3 DNA reads TGTGCCAGCAAACGGACGGACGACTATGGCTACACCTTC. Its translation: CASKRTDDYGYTF.

The rearrangement joins TRBV5-1 to TRBJ2-5; perhaps TRBD1 as D (6 bases). V was trimmed by 6 bases and J by 1 base, leaving 19 bases between them. The CDR3 runs 16 residues. Germline V lookup: CDR1 SGHRS, CDR2 YFSETQ. The CDR3 reads CASIGQSDRSQETQYF. The CDR3 bases are TGCGCCAGCATTGGCCAGTCTGACAGGAGCCAAGAGACCCAGTACTTC.

This clonotype has at least ten counts. V and J are TRBV15 and TRBJ2-7; TRBD1 agrees at 9 bases. Germline V gives CDR1 LNHNV, CDR2 YYDKDF (reference sequence). The CDR3 is made up of 15 amino acids. Germline trimming cut 2 bases from V and 5 bases from J; bases unmatched to any gene: 7. As DNA, the CDR3 is TGTGCCACCAGCAGAACCGGGACAGGGTGGCACGAGCAGTACTTC. Translating it yields CATSRTGTGWHEQYF.

This sequence joins TRBV7-3 and TRBJ2-7; D uncertain. The V and J ends lost 6 bases and 2 bases respectively, with 8 bases between them. CDR3 size: 12 residues. The V gene's germline CDR1 is SGHTA and CDR2 FQGTGA. For the CDR3, the DNA is TGTGCCAGCAGGGACGGAGCCTACGAGCAGTACTTC. As protein: CASRDGAYEQYF.